This passage covers 4 T cell receptor beta chains from one sample sequenced in a study of quantifying T cell responses using KT2 cells. Study-level information: Reverse transcription used primers in the TCR alpha and beta constant regions.

Each cDNA got a UMI-containing oligo ligated at its 3' end. First-round PCR used 3 to 4 cycles and beta primers RC1.1 and RC1.2 covering TRBC1 and TRBC2. In TCRdb, the UMI-ligation and nested PCR reads were re-called with MiXCR into one record per CDR3 protein. This repertoire shows around 44,000 distinct CDR3 sequences, more than 15% found once; its top ten account for roughly 40%. Material: PBMCs spiked with cells of the T cell clone KT2. The receptors shown here come from a human donor.

This clonotype has more than one count but fewer than ten. The rearrangement links TRBV7-6 to TRBJ2-7; 7 bases agree with TRBD2. V gave up 5 bases and J gave up 3 bases; unmatched junction bases: 4. The germline V gene encodes CDR1 SGHVS and CDR2 FNYEAQ. The CDR3 covers 13 residues. CDR3 in amino acids: CASSGAGFYEQYF. In nucleotides, the CDR3 is TGTGCCAGCAGCGGAGCGGGGTTCTACGAGCAGTACTTC.

This clonotype turned up a few times. This chain links TRBV7-2 with TRBJ1-1; 7 bases line up with TRBD1. The ends lost 1 base at V and 8 bases at J; junction bases unmatched: 1. CDR3 length equals 12 residues. Germline V gene lookup returns CDR1 SGHTA and CDR2 FQGNSA. CDR3 residues: CASSLGGGEAFF. In DNA, the CDR3 is TGTGCCAGCAGCTTAGGAGGGGGCGAAGCTTTCTTT.

This clonotype was counted ten times or more. V gene TRBV10-3 combines with J gene TRBJ2-1, with a tentative D call TRBD2 (6 bases). Germline CDR1 and CDR2: ENHRY and SYGVKD. This CDR3 comprises 15 residues. Deletions cut 8 bases from V and 8 bases from J, with 22 bases between. DNA of the CDR3: TGTGCCATCTCTTTAGCGGCCCAGGGAGAGGATGAGCAGTTCTTC. It encodes CAISLAAQGEDEQFF.

The rearrangement uses TRBV5-4 and TRBJ2-3, with 7 bases matching TRBD2. There are 20 residues in the CDR3. From germline, CDR1 is SGHNT and CDR2 YYREEE (reference sequence). Trimming removed 0 bases from V and 5 bases from J; junction bases left unmatched: 21. CDR3 residues: CASSLGGRSGDLSRGDTQYF. The CDR3, as DNA: TGTGCCAGCAGCTTGGGGGGAAGGAGCGGGGATCTCTCGAGGGGAGATACGCAGTATTTT.